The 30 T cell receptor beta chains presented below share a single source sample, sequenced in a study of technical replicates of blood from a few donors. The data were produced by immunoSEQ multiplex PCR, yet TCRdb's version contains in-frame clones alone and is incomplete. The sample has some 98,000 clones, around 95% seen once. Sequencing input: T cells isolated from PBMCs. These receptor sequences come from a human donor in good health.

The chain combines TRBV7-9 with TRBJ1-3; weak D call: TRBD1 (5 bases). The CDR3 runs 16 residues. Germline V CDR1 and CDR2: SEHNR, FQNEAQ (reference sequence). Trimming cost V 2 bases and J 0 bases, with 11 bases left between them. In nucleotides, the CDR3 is TGTGCCAGCAGCTTATATGGGGGGAGCTCTGGAAACACCATATATTTT. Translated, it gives CASSLYGGSSGNTIYF. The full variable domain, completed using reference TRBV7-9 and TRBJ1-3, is DTGVSQNPRHKITKRGQNVTFRCDPISEHNRLYWYRQTLGQGPEFLTYFQNEAQLEKSRLLSDRFSAERPKGSFSTLEIQRTEQGDSAMYLCASSLYGGSSGNTIYFGEGSWLTVV.

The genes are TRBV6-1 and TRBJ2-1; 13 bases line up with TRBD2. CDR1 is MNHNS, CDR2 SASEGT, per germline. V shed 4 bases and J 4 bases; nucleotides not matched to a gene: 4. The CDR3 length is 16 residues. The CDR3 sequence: CASSVSLAGGYNEQFF. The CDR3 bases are TGTGCCAGCAGTGTTTCACTAGCGGGAGGGTACAATGAGCAGTTCTTC.

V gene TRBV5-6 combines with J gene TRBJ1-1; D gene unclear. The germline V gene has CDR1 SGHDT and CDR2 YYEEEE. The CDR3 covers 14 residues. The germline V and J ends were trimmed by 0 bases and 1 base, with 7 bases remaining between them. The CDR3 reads CASSLVGRNTEAFF. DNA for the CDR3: TGTGCCAGCAGCTTGGTTGGGAGGAACACTGAAGCTTTCTTT.

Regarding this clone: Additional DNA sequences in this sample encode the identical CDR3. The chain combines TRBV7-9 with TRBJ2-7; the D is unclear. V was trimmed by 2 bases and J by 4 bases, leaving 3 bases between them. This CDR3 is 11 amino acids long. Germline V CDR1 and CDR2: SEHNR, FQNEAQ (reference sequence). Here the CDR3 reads CASSLRYEQYF. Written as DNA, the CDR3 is TGTGCCAGCAGCTTACGGTACGAGCAGTACTTC.

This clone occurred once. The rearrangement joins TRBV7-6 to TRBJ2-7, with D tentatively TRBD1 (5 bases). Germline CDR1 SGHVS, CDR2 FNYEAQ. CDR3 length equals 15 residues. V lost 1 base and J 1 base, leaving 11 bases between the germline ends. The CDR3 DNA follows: TGTGCCAGCAGCTTAGAAACAGACAGTTCCTACGAGCAGTACTTC. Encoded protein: CASSLETDSSYEQYF.

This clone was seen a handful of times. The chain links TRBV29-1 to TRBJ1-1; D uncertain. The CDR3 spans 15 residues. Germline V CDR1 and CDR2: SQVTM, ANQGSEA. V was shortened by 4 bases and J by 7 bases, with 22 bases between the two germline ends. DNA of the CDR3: TGCAGCGTTGGGCTCCGTTGGAGCGGGGAAAATGAAGCTTTCTTT. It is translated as CSVGLRWSGENEAFF.

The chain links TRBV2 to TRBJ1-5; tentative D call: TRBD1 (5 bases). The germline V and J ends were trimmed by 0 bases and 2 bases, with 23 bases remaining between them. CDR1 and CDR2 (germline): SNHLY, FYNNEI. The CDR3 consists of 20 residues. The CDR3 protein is CASSEAPGGMGSSGNQPQHF. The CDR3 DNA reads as TGTGCCAGCAGTGAAGCCCCCGGGGGAATGGGAAGCAGTGGCAATCAGCCCCAGCATTTT.

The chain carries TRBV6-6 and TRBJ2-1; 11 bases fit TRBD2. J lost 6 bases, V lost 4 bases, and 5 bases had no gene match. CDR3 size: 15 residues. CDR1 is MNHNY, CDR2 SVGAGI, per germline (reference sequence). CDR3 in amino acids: CASSSLAGGANEQFF. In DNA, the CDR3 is TGTGCCAGCAGTTCCCTAGCGGGGGGCGCCAATGAGCAGTTCTTC.

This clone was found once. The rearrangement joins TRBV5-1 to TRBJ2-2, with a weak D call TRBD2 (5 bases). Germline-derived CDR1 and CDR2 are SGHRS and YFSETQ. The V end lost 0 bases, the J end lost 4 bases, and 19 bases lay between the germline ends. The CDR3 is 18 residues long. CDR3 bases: TGCGCCAGCAGCTTGGTTATTTTCGGGGAGTTGGGCACCGGGGAGCTGTTTTTT. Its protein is CASSLVIFGELGTGELFF.

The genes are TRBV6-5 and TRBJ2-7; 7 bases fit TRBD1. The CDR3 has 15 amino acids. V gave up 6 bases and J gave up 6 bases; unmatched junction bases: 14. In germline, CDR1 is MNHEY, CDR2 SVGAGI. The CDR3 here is CASSNLRTGPSEQYF. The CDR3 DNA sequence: TGTGCCAGCAGCAACCTTCGGACAGGACCCAGCGAGCAGTACTTC.

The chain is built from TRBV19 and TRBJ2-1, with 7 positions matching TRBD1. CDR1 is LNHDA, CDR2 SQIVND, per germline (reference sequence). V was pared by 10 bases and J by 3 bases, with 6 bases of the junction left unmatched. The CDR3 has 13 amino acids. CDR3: CATRQGIYNEQFF. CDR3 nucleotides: TGTGCCACCCGACAGGGAATCTACAATGAGCAGTTCTTC. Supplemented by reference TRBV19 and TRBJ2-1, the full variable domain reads DGGITQSPKYLFRKEGQNVTLSCEQNLNHDAMYWYRQDPGQGLRLIYYSQIVNDFQKGDIAEGYSVSREKKESFPLTVTSAQKNPTAFYLCATRQGIYNEQFFGPGTRLTVL.

CDR3 nucleotides: TGTGCCAGCAGTATTGGGACAGGCGGAGACTACGAGCAGTACTTC. It translates to CASSIGTGGDYEQYF. The chain is built from TRBV27 and TRBJ2-7; 8 positions match TRBD1. Germline V gene sequence: CDR1 MNHEY, CDR2 SMNVEV (reference sequence). Trimming at V came to 5 bases and at J to 3 bases, leaving 9 bases not matched to a gene. The CDR3 length is 15 residues.

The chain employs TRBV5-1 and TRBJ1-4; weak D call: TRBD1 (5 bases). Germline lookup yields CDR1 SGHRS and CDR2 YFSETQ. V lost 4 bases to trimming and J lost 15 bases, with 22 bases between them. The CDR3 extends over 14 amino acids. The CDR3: CASSPGRGGGYLFF. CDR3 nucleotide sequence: TGCGCCAGCAGCCCCGGTCGAGGCGGGGGGTATTTGTTTTTT.

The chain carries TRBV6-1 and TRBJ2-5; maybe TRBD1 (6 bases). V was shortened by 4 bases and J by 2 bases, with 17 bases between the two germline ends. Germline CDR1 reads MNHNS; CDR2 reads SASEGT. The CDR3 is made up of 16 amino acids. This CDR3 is CASSGSGAWGQETQYF. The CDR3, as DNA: TGTGCCAGCAGTGGATCAGGGGCCTGGGGACAAGAGACCCAGTACTTC.

The CDR3 loop is CASSLESGGYGYTF. The DNA of the CDR3 is TGTGCCAGCAGCTTAGAGTCAGGGGGTTATGGCTACACCTTC. The chain has TRBV11-2 and TRBJ1-2, with 7 bases lining up with TRBD1. The CDR3 is 14 residues long. V was clipped by 0 bases and J by 5 bases; unmatched bases: 3. CDR1 is SGHAT and CDR2 is FQNNGV in the germline V gene.

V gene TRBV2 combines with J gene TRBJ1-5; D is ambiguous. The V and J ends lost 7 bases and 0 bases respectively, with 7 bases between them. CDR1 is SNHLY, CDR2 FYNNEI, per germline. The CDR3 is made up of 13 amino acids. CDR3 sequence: CASNGNSNQPQHF. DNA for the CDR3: TGTGCCAGCAACGGGAATAGCAATCAGCCCCAGCATTTT.

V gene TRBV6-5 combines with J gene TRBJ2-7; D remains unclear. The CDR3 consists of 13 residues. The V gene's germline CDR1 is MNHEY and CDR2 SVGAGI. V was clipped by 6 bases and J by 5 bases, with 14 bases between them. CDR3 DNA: TGTGCCAGCAGCTACCGTTTGAGAGACGAGCAGTACTTC. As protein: CASSYRLRDEQYF.

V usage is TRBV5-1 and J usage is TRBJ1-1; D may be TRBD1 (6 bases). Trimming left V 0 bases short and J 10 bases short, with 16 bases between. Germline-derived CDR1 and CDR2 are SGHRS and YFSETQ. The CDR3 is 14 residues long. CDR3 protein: CASSLAWAEGVAFF. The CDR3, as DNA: TGCGCCAGCAGCTTGGCCTGGGCAGAGGGGGTAGCTTTCTTT.

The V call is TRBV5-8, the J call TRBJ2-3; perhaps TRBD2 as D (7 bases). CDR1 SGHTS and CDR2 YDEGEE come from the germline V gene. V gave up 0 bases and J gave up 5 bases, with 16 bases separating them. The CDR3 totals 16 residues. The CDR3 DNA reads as TGTGCCAGCAGCTTGGTCGTGGGGGGGGCGAAAGATACGCAGTATTTT. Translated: CASSLVVGGAKDTQYF. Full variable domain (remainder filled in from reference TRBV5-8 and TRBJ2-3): EAGVTQSPTHLIKTRGQQATLRCSPISGHTSVYWYQQALGLGLQFLLWYDEGEERNRGNFPPRFSGRQFPNYSSELNVNALELEDSALYLCASSLVVGGAKDTQYFGPGTRLTVL.

CDR3 loop: CASSPQGGTQYF. CDR3 nucleotides: TGTGCCAGCTCCCCCCAGGGGGGTACGCAGTATTTT. The V and J genes are TRBV6-4 and TRBJ2-3; possibly TRBD1 for D (7 bases). CDR3 length: 12 amino acids. The ends were cut back, 8 bases at V and 8 bases at J, with 14 bases in the middle. Germline CDR1 is MRHNA and CDR2 is SNTAGT.

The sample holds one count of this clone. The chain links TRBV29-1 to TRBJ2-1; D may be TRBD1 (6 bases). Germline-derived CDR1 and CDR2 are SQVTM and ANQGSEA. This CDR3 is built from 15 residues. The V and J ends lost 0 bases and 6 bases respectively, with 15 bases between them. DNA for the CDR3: TGCAGCGTTGAAGACGCCCTGACAGGCGGCAATGAGCAGTTCTTC. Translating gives CSVEDALTGGNEQFF.

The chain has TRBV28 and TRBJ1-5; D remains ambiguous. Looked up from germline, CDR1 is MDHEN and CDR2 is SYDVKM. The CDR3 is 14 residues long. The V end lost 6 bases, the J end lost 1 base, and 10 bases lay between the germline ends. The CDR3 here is CASSYRPSNQPQHF. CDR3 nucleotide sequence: TGTGCCAGCAGCTACCGCCCGAGCAATCAGCCCCAGCATTTT.

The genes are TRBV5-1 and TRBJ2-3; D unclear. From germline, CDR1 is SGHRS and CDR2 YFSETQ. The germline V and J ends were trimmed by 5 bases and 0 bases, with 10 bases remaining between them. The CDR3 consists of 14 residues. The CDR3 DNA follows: TGCGCCAGCAGATTCCGGCGGAGCACAGATACGCAGTATTTT. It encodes CASRFRRSTDTQYF.

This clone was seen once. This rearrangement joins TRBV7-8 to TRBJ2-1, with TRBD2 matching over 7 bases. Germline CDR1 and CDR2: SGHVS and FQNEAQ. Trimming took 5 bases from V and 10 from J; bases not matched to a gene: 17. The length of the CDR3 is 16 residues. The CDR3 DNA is TGTGCCAGCAGCCCTTGGCAGCGGGAATCTCCAGGAGAGCAGTTCTTC. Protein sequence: CASSPWQRESPGEQFF.

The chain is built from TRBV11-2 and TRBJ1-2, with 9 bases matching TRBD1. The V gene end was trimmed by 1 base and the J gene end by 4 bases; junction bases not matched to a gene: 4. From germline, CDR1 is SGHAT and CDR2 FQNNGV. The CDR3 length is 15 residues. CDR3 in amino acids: CASSLGTGGFYGYTF. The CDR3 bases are TGTGCCAGCAGCTTAGGCACAGGGGGCTTCTATGGCTACACCTTC.

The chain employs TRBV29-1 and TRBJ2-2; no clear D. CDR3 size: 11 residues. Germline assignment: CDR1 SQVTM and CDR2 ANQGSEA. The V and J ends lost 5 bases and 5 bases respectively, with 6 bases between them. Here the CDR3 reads CSVSVTGELFF. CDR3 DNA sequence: TGCAGCGTTTCCGTTACCGGGGAGCTGTTTTTT.

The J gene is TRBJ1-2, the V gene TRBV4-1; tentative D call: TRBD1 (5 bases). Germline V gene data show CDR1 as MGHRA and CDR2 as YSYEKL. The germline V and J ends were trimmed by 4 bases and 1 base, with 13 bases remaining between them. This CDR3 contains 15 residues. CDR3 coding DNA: TGCGCCAGCAGCCCATATTCTCAGGGTAACTATGGCTACACCTTC. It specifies CASSPYSQGNYGYTF.

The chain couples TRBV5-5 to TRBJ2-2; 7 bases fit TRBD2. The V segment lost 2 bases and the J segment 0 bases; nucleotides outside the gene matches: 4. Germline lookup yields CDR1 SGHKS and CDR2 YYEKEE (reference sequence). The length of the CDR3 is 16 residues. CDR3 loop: CASSFLAASNTGELFF. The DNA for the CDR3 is TGTGCCAGCAGCTTCCTAGCGGCCTCGAACACCGGGGAGCTGTTTTTT. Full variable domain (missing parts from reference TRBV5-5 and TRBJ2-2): DAGVTQSPTHLIKTRGQQVTLRCSPISGHKSVSWYQQVLGQGPQFIFQYYEKEERGRGNFPDRFSARQFPNYSSELNVNALLLGDSALYLCASSFLAASNTGELFFGEGSRLTVL.

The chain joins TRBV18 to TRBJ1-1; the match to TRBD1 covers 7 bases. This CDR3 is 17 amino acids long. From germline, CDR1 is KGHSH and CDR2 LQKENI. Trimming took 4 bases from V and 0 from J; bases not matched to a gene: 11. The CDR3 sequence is CASSLNRGRGLNTEAFF. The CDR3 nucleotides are TGTGCCAGCTCACTTAACAGGGGCCGGGGGCTGAACACTGAAGCTTTCTTT.

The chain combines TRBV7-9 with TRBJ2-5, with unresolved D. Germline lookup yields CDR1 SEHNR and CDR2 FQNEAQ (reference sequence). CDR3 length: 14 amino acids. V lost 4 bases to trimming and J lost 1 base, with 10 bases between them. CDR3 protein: CASSSWPFQETQYF. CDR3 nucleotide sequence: TGTGCCAGCAGCTCCTGGCCTTTCCAAGAGACCCAGTACTTC.